A single sample is the source of the 30 T cell receptor beta chains below, sequenced in a study of CD8 T cells in Susac syndrome. With random hexamers, reverse transcription was performed on roughly 0.5 to 1 ug of RNA. TCRdb recomputed calls from the immunoSEQ multiplex PCR reads with MiXCR, one row per CDR3 protein. This table has 200,000 or so distinct CDR3 sequences, approximately 96% appearing once. Sequenced: CD4+ T cells from PBMCs. These receptors were taken from a human donor with multiple sclerosis.

The chain links TRBV2 to TRBJ2-5; no firm D call. The germline V gene has CDR1 SNHLY and CDR2 FYNNEI. The CDR3 length is 13 residues. Trimming cost V 4 bases and J 1 base, with 7 bases left between them. The CDR3 DNA sequence: TGTGCCAGCAGTGTTAATCTCCAAGAGACCCAGTACTTC. It codes for CASSVNLQETQYF.

This clonotype was recorded once. CDR3 DNA: TGTGCCAGCGGACAGAGGAACACTGAAGCTTTCTTT. The encoded protein is CASGQRNTEAFF. This chain links TRBV2 with TRBJ1-1; D is perhaps TRBD1 (6 bases). V lost 8 bases and J lost 1, with 8 bases in between. There are 12 residues in the CDR3. From germline, CDR1 is SNHLY and CDR2 FYNNEI. Based on the CDR3 plus reference TRBV2 and TRBJ1-1, the full variable domain is EPEVTQTPSHQVTQMGQEVILRCVPISNHLYFYWYRQILGQKVEFLVSFYNNEISEKSEIFDDQFSVERPDGSNFTLKIRSTKLEDSAMYFCASGQRNTEAFFGQGTRLTVV.

The V gene is TRBV7-2, the J gene TRBJ1-2; 8 nucleotides line up with TRBD1. Germline V lookup: CDR1 SGHTA, CDR2 FQGNSA. The CDR3 is 14 residues long. Trimming took 5 bases from V and 2 from J; bases not matched to a gene: 4. CDR3 in amino acids: CASSPRQGNYGYTF. In nucleotides, the CDR3 is TGTGCCAGCAGCCCTCGACAGGGGAACTATGGCTACACCTTC.

The chain links TRBV13 to TRBJ2-7; 9 bases map to TRBD1. Trimming took 4 bases from V and 3 from J; bases not matched to a gene: 4. This CDR3 has 14 amino acids. CDR1 PRHDT and CDR2 FYEKMQ come from the germline V gene (reference sequence). CDR3 bases: TGTGCCAGCAGCTCGGGGGACAGGGACTACGAGCAGTACTTC. It yields the protein CASSSGDRDYEQYF. The whole variable domain, filled in from reference TRBV13 and TRBJ2-7, reads AAGVIQSPRHLIKEKRETATLKCYPIPRHDTVYWYQQGPGQDPQFLISFYEKMQSDKGSIPDRFSAQQFSDYHSELNMSSLELGDSALYFCASSSGDRDYEQYFGPGTRLTVT.

The V call is TRBV15, the J call TRBJ1-2; maybe TRBD1 (5 bases). Germline V lookup: CDR1 LNHNV, CDR2 YYDKDF (reference sequence). There are 15 residues in the CDR3. The V gene lost 8 bases and the J gene lost 4 bases, with 20 bases spanning the gap. In DNA, the CDR3 is TGTGCCACCTCCCAGAAGGACCGACAGTCCTATGGCTACACCTTC. This codes for CATSQKDRQSYGYTF.

The chain joins TRBV29-1 to TRBJ1-3, with D perhaps TRBD1 (5 bases). This CDR3 has 14 amino acids. Looked up from germline, CDR1 is SQVTM and CDR2 is ANQGSEA. V lost 3 bases and J 2 bases, leaving 11 bases between the germline ends. The CDR3 loop is CSVDRGQAGNTIYF. The CDR3 region has the DNA TGCAGCGTTGACCGAGGACAAGCTGGAAACACCATATATTTT. The whole variable domain, remainder taken from reference TRBV29-1 and TRBJ1-3, is SAVISQKPSRDICQRGTSLTIQCQVDSQVTMMFWYRQQPGQSLTLIATANQGSEATYESGFVIDKFPISRPNLTFSTLTVSNMSPEDSSIYLCSVDRGQAGNTIYFGEGSWLTVV.

The rearrangement uses TRBV29-1 and TRBJ2-7; TRBD1 agrees at 7 bases. The V and J ends lost 6 bases and 0 bases, in that order; junction bases with no gene match: 8. Germline CDR1 is SQVTM and CDR2 is ANQGSEA. There are 14 residues in the CDR3. CDR3 sequence: CSVRGQDSSYEQYF. In DNA, the CDR3 is TGCAGCGTCCGAGGACAGGACAGCTCCTACGAGCAGTACTTC.

This chain joins TRBV12-3 or TRBV12-4 and TRBJ1-5; D remains unclear. With 5 bases removed from V and 1 base from J, the gap between germline ends came to 9 bases. The CDR3 is 14 amino acids. The CDR3 region is CASSPGRSNQPQHF. The CDR3 DNA follows: TGTGCCAGCAGTCCCGGCCGGAGCAATCAGCCCCAGCATTTT.

V gene TRBV29-1 combines with J gene TRBJ2-3; D may be TRBD1 (6 bases). Deletions cut 4 bases from V and 0 bases from J, with 8 bases between. Germline V gene data show CDR1 as SQVTM and CDR2 as ANQGSEA. This CDR3 has 13 residues. CDR3 amino acids: CSVVGGSTDTQYF. CDR3 nucleotides: TGCAGCGTTGTAGGGGGTAGCACAGATACGCAGTATTTT.

The V gene is TRBV3-1, the J gene TRBJ2-3; 13 nucleotides agree with TRBD2. CDR1 and CDR2 (germline): LGHDT, YNNKEL (reference sequence). Trimming removed 4 bases from V and 6 bases from J; junction bases left unmatched: 4. This CDR3 contains 15 residues. The CDR3 DNA reads TGTGCCAGCAGCCGACTAGCGGGGGGATTCGATACGCAGTATTTT. Translating it yields CASSRLAGGFDTQYF.

The chain uses TRBV24-1 and TRBJ1-2, with D hard to call. The length of the CDR3 is 14 residues. Trimming removed 4 bases at V and 5 bases at J, with 13 bases between. In germline, CDR1 is KGHDR, CDR2 SFDVKD. The CDR3 region has the DNA TGTGCCACCAGTGACTCCGGATACGAATATGGCTACACCTTC. Its protein is CATSDSGYEYGYTF.

The V call is TRBV7-9, the J call TRBJ1-2; 7 bases are shared with TRBD1. The CDR3 has 15 residues. Germline CDR1 and CDR2: SEHNR and FQNEAQ (reference sequence). Trimming took 5 bases from V and 7 from J; bases not matched to a gene: 13. The DNA of the CDR3 is TGTGCCAGCAGCCGAGATGAGACAGGGCTCGGTGGCTACACCTTC. Residues: CASSRDETGLGGYTF.

The V gene is TRBV27, the J gene TRBJ2-1; D is tentatively TRBD1 or TRBD2 (6 bases each). Between the trimmed V and J ends, which lost 7 bases and 5 bases, there was a span of 18 bases. The CDR3 covers 15 residues. Germline CDR1 reads MNHEY; CDR2 reads SMNVEV (reference sequence). The CDR3 region is CASKLSGAVNNEQFF. CDR3 sequence (DNA): TGTGCCAGCAAGCTCTCGGGGGCGGTCAACAATGAGCAGTTCTTC.

The chain combines TRBV9 with TRBJ2-1; D gene unclear. With 0 bases removed from V and 5 bases from J, the gap between germline ends came to 18 bases. Germline CDR1 and CDR2: SGDLS and YYNGEE. This CDR3 is built from 17 residues. The CDR3 sequence: CASSVGTVATGDNEQFF. The CDR3 DNA is TGTGCCAGCAGCGTAGGAACCGTGGCAACGGGCGACAATGAGCAGTTCTTC. The full variable domain, rest sourced from reference TRBV9 and TRBJ2-1, is DSGVTQTPKHLITATGQRVTLRCSPRSGDLSVYWYQQSLDQGLQFLIQYYNGEERAKGNILERFSAQQFPDLHSELNLSSLELGDSALYFCASSVGTVATGDNEQFFGPGTRLTVL.

The chain has TRBV12-3 or TRBV12-4 and TRBJ1-2; D may be TRBD1 (5 bases). V lost 2 bases and J lost 6, with 10 bases in between. CDR3 length: 13 residues. Here the CDR3 reads CASSLRGEDGYTF. DNA for the CDR3: TGTGCCAGCAGTTTACGGGGGGAGGATGGCTACACCTTC.

The chain uses TRBV30 and TRBJ1-2; D gene unclear. This CDR3 has 13 amino acids. V lost 2 bases and J 4 bases, leaving 11 bases between the germline ends. The germline CDR1 and CDR2 sequences are GTSNPN and SVGIG (reference sequence). The CDR3 DNA reads TGTGCCTGGAGTTCGACTCACCTCTATGGCTACACCTTC. It codes for CAWSSTHLYGYTF.

The CDR3 reads CASSGLLYEQFF. The CDR3 bases are TGTGCCAGCAGCGGACTATTGTATGAGCAGTTCTTC. The chain links TRBV3-1 to TRBJ2-1; maybe TRBD2 (6 bases). This CDR3 spans 12 amino acids. The V end lost 5 bases, the J end lost 8 bases, and 10 bases lay between the germline ends. The germline gives CDR1 LGHDT, CDR2 YNNKEL (reference sequence).

The chain recombines TRBV20-1 with TRBJ2-7; D gene uncertain. The length of the CDR3 is 13 residues. Looked up from germline, CDR1 is DFQATT and CDR2 is SNEGSKA (reference sequence). Trimming pared 0 bases from V and 0 bases from J, leaving 6 bases between. The DNA of the CDR3 is TGCAGTGCTAGAGACAGACGCTCCTACGAGCAGTACTTC. This gives the protein CSARDRRSYEQYF.

The V and J genes are TRBV2 and TRBJ2-5, with D uncertain. Germline V CDR1 and CDR2: SNHLY, FYNNEI. Trimming removed 2 bases at V and 4 bases at J, with 5 bases between. The CDR3 sequence is 12 residues long. This CDR3 is CASSESRETQYF. The CDR3 DNA reads TGTGCCAGCAGTGAATCCCGAGAGACCCAGTACTTC.

The chain is built from TRBV6-2 or TRBV6-3 and TRBJ1-5; 9 positions match TRBD1. CDR3 length: 16 amino acids. In germline, CDR1 is MNHEY, CDR2 SVGEGT. With V trimmed by 4 bases and J by 4 bases, 8 bases remained unmatched. The CDR3 DNA follows: TGTGCCAGCAGTTCCTTCGGGACAGGGAGGAATCAGCCCCAGCATTTT. It codes for CASSSFGTGRNQPQHF.

The chain joins TRBV28 to TRBJ2-5, with TRBD2 identical over 9 bases. Trimming removed 3 bases from V and 2 bases from J; junction bases left unmatched: 7. CDR1 and CDR2 from the germline V gene are MDHEN and SYDVKM. This CDR3 comprises 16 residues. The CDR3 region has the DNA TGTGCCAGCAGTTTTGATAAGCGGGGGGATCAAGAGACCCAGTACTTC. This codes for CASSFDKRGDQETQYF.

This chain uses TRBV30 with TRBJ1-6; TRBD1 is a possible D gene (6 bases). V shed 3 bases and J shed 6 bases, with 12 bases lying between them. CDR1 and CDR2 (germline): GTSNPN, SVGIG (reference sequence). CDR3 length: 14 amino acids. The CDR3 DNA follows: TGTGCCTGGAGAGAGGCAGGGGCTAATTCACCCCTCCACTTT. This encodes CAWREAGANSPLHF.

The chain couples TRBV20-1 to TRBJ1-1; possible D gene TRBD1, 5 bases. Trimming removed 3 bases from V and 10 bases from J, with 9 bases in between. The CDR3 covers 10 residues. Germline CDR1 and CDR2: DFQATT and SNEGSKA (reference sequence). The CDR3 spells CSASIGAAFF. CDR3 bases: TGCAGTGCTAGCATCGGGGCAGCTTTCTTT.

The chain couples TRBV30 to TRBJ2-6; D remains ambiguous. V was cut by 4 bases and J by 2 bases, with 0 bases left in between. Germline loops: CDR1 GTSNPN, CDR2 SVGIG (reference sequence). This CDR3 is built from 11 residues. The CDR3 loop is CAWTGANVLTF. CDR3 bases: TGTGCCTGGACTGGGGCCAACGTCCTGACTTTC.

This chain links TRBV29-1 with TRBJ2-7; 9 bases are shared with TRBD1. The germline V gene encodes CDR1 SQVTM and CDR2 ANQGSEA. The CDR3 covers 14 residues. The trim removed 3 bases at V and 6 bases at J, leaving 9 bases unmatched. The CDR3 coding sequence is TGCAGCGTTGAGTTCGGGACAGGGACCATCGAGCAGTACTTC. Residues: CSVEFGTGTIEQYF.

The CDR3 loop reads CAIRGQDRVNEQFF. The CDR3 bases are TGTGCCATCAGAGGACAGGATAGGGTCAATGAGCAGTTCTTC. The chain combines TRBV10-3 with TRBJ2-1, with 7 bases that match TRBD1. The junction had 8 bases not matched to a gene; V was cut back by 6 bases and J by 6 bases. CDR3 length: 14 amino acids. Germline V lookup: CDR1 ENHRY, CDR2 SYGVKD.

This clonotype was seen only once. The rearrangement joins TRBV7-9 to TRBJ1-5, with TRBD1 as a possible D gene (5 bases). CDR1 is SEHNR, CDR2 FQNEAQ, per germline (reference sequence). The CDR3 contains 12 residues. With 6 bases removed from V and 5 bases from J, the gap between germline ends came to 8 bases. CDR3 protein: CASRPGDQPQHF. The CDR3 coding sequence is TGTGCCAGCAGACCGGGGGATCAGCCCCAGCATTTT.

The genes are TRBV9 and TRBJ2-3; 7 bases are a match to TRBD2. CDR1 and CDR2 (germline): SGDLS, YYNGEE. Losses at the gene ends were 0 bases for V and 2 bases for J; bases not matched to a gene: 3. The CDR3 runs to 15 residues. CDR3 sequence (DNA): TGTGCCAGCAGCGTAGGGGAGGGGACCACAGATACGCAGTATTTT. Translating it yields CASSVGEGTTDTQYF.

This rearrangement joins TRBV2 to TRBJ1-5, with D tentatively TRBD1 (5 bases). The CDR3 loop spans 12 amino acids. Germline CDR1 is SNHLY and CDR2 is FYNNEI. Trimming left V 5 bases short and J 7 bases short, with 9 bases between. The CDR3 DNA reads as TGTGCCAGCAGTATTGACAGCCAGCCCCAGCATTTT. This codes for CASSIDSQPQHF.

The V gene is TRBV29-1, the J gene TRBJ2-2; the match to TRBD2 covers 8 bases. V shed 4 bases, J shed 0 bases, and the junction held 4 bases outside the gene matches. Germline V gives CDR1 SQVTM, CDR2 ANQGSEA. CDR3 length: 15 amino acids. The CDR3 region has the DNA TGCAGCGTTGGAGTAGCGGGGACGAACACCGGGGAGCTGTTTTTT. Protein: CSVGVAGTNTGELFF.